This T cell receptor beta chain is from a study of shared clonotypes between healthy human individuals. Points on this clone: Its target is not known. The same CDR3 is also encoded by other DNA sequences in this sample.

Sequenced by immunoSEQ multiplex PCR; TCRdb stores in-frame clones only, minus some. The table lists over a million clones, roughly 96% of them singletons, with 1.2% in the top ten. Study-wide findings and caveats: Large sequencing depth failed to make sorted-subset sequencing complete, rarefaction showed. Clonotype sharing across donors was expected to vary with sequencing depth. Naive subsets generally had larger estimated richness than memory subsets.

There are 14 residues in the CDR3. The germline V gene has CDR1 SGHRS and CDR2 YFSETQ. Trimming removed 0 bases at V and 7 bases at J, with 11 bases between. Input material: naive CD4+ T cells sorted from blood. Subset of the sample: CD45RA+ positively selected. This sequence was found in a man in his thirties or forties in good health. This chain links TRBV5-1 with TRBJ1-5, with D unclear. The CDR3 region is CASSLGGAGQPQHF. CDR3 DNA sequence: TGCGCCAGCAGCTTGGGAGGAGCGGGCCAGCCCCAGCATTTT.